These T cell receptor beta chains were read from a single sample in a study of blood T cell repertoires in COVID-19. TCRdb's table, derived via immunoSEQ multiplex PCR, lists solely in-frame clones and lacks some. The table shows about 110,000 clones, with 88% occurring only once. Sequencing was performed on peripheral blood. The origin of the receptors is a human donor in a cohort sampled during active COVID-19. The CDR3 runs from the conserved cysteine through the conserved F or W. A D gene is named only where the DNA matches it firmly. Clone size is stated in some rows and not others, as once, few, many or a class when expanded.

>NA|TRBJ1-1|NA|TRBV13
TGTGCCAGCAGCCTACTCTTAGCGAACACTGAAGCTTTCTTT
CASSLLLANTEAFF
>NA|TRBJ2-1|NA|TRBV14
TGTGCCAGCAGCCAAGGAATCGGTTACCACAATGAGCAGTTCTTC
CASSQGIGYHNEQFF
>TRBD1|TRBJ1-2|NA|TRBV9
TGTGCCAGCAGCGTAGTGTCAGGGGGTGTCTATGGCTACACCTTC
CASSVVSGGVYGYTF
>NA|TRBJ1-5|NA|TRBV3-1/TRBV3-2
TGTGCCAGCAGCCAAGATTCGACCAGGAATCAGCCCCAGCATTTT
CASSQDSTRNQPQHF
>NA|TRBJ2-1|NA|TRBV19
TGTGCCAGTGGCACCCTTTTCGAGCAGTTCTTC
CASGTLFEQFF
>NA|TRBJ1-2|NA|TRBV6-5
TGTGCCAGCAGTTATCAGGGCGGGGCAGCCTATGGCTACACCTTC
CASSYQGGAAYGYTF
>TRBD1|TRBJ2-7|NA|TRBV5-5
TGTGCCAGCAGCTTGTGGACAGGGAAGGACTACGAGCAGTACTTC
CASSLWTGKDYEQYF
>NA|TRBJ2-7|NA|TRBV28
TGTGCCAGCAGCCCCTCGCGGGTAAGGACGCACTCCTACGAGCAGTACTTC
CASSPSRVRTHSYEQYF
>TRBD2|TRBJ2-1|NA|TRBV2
TGTGCCAGCAGTGAAGAACTAGCGGGGCCGTCTGAGCAGTTCTTC
CASSEELAGPSEQFF
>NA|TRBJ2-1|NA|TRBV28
TGTGCCAGCAGTTTGACGGGGGGACAAGGATCCTACAATGAGCAGTTCTTC
CASSLTGGQGSYNEQFF
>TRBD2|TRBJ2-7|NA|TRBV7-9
TGTGCCAGCAGCCCCATTGTCTTGGGACTAGCGGATTCCTACGAGCAGTACTTC
CASSPIVLGLADSYEQYF
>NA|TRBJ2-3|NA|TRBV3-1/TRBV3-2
TGTGCCAGCAGCCGGGACACTAGCACAGATACGCAGTATTTT
CASSRDTSTDTQYF
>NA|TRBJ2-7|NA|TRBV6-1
TGTGCCAGCAGTGAAGATGACAGCCTAAATACCTACGAGCAGTACTTC
CASSEDDSLNTYEQYF
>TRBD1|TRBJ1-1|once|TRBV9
TGTGCCAGCAGCGTAGCTAGGACAGGGAACACTGAAGCTTTCTTT
CASSVARTGNTEAFF
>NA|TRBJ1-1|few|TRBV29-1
TGCAGCGTTCATACTATGACCACTGAAGCTTTCTTT
CSVHTMTTEAFF
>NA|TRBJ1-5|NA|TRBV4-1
TGCGCCAGCAGCCAGGGCAGGGAAGATCAGCCCCAGCATTTT
CASSQGREDQPQHF
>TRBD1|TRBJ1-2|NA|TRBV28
TGTGCCAGCAGCCCAGGGGGCTATGGCTACACCTTC
CASSPGGYGYTF
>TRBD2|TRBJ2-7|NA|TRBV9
TGTGCCAGCAGCTCAGGACTAGCGAGCTCCTACGAGCAGTACTTC
CASSSGLASSYEQYF
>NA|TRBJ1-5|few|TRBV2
TGTGCCAGCAGTGATTTAGGGTTGGGGGGTCAGCCCCAGCATTTT
CASSDLGLGGQPQHF
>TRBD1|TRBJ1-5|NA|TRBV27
TGTGCCAGCAAAGGGGCAGGGGGCCATCAGCCCCAGCATTTT
CASKGAGGHQPQHF
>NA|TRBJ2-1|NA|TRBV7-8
TGTGCCAGCAGCTTATTGGGCGGGACCTCCTACAATGAGCAGTTCTTC
CASSLLGGTSYNEQFF
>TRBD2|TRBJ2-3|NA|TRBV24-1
TGTGCCACCAGTGACCTTACTAGCGGGCCGCAGTATTTT
CATSDLTSGPQYF
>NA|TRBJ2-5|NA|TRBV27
TGTGCCAGCGGACTACTAGACCTAGAGACCCAGTACTTC
CASGLLDLETQYF